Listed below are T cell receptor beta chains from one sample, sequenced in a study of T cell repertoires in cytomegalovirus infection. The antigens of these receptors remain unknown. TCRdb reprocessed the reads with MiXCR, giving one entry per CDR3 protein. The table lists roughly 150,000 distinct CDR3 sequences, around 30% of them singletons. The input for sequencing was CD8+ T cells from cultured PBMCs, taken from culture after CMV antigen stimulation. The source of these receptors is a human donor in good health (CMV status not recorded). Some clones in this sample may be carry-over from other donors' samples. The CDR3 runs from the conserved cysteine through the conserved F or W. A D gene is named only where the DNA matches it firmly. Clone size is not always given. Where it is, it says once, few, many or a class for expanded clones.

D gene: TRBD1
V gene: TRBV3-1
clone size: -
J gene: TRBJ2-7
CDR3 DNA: TGTGCCAGCAGCAAAGACAGGGGATTCTCCTACGAGCAGTACTTC
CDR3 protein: CASSKDRGFSYEQYF

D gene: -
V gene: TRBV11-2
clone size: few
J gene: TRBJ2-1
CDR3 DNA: TGTGCCAGCAGCTTAGGAGTGGACACTTACAATGAGCAGTTCTTC
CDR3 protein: CASSLGVDTYNEQFF

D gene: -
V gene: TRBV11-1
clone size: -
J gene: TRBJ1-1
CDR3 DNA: TGTGCCAGCAGCCGAAACTTAGGACAGCAACCCACTGAAGCTTTCTTT
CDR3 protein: CASSRNLGQQPTEAFF

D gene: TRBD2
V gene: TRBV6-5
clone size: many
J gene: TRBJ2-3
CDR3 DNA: TGTGCCAGCAGTTCAAAGCGGGGTCGTGGGACAGATACGCAGTATTTT
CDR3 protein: CASSSKRGRGTDTQYF

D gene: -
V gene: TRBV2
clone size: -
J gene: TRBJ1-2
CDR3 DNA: TGTGCCAGCAGCGAAAGTCGTACCATTACCGTGGATGGCTACACCTTC
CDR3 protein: CASSESRTITVDGYTF

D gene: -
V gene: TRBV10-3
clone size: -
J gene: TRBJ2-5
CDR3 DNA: TGTGCCATCAGTGGGACACCGAAAGAAGAGACCCAGTACTTC
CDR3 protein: CAISGTPKEETQYF

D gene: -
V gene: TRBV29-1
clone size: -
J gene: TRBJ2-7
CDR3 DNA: TGCAGCGTTGAGGACTGGCAAAGCTCCTACGAGCAGTACTTC
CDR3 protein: CSVEDWQSSYEQYF

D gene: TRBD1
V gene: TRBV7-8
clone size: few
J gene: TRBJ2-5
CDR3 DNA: TGTGCCAGCAGCCCGGACAGGAGGGAGACCCAGTACTTC
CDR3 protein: CASSPDRRETQYF

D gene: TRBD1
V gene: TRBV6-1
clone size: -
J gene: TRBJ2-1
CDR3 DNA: TGTGCCAGCAGGGGGACAGGGTCCTACAATGAGCAGTTCTTC
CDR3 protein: CASRGTGSYNEQFF

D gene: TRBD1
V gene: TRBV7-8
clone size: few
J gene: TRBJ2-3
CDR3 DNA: TGTGCCAGCAGCTTAACCCAGGGGGCAGATACGCAGTATTTT
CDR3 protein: CASSLTQGADTQYF

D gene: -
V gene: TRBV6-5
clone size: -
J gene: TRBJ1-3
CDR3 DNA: TGTGCCAGCAGTTACGATGAGGTTTCTCACTCTGGAAACACCATATATTTT
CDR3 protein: CASSYDEVSHSGNTIYF

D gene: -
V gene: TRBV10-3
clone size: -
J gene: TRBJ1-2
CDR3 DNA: TGTGCCATCAGTGAGTTTACGCAGGGACTAGACTATGGCTACACCTTC
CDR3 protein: CAISEFTQGLDYGYTF

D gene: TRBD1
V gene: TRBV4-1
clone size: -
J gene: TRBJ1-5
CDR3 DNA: TGCGCCAGCAGCCCAGACAGGGGGCCGTACAATCAGCCCCAGCATTTT
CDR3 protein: CASSPDRGPYNQPQHF

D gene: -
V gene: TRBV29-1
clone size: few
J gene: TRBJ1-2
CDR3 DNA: TGCAGCGTTGAACGGCCTAGGGCAGACCATGGCTACACCTTC
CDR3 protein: CSVERPRADHGYTF

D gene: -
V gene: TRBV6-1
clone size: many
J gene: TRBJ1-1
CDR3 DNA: TGTGCCAGCAGCGCGACCTTGAACACTGAAGCTTTCTTT
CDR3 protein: CASSATLNTEAFF

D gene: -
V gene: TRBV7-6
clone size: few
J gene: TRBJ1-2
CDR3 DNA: TGTGCCCGGGCTCCAGCTAACTATGGCTACACCTTC
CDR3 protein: CARAPANYGYTF

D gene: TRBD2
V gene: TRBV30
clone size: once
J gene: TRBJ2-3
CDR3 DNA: TGTGCCTGGAGTGAACAGCGGGGGGCGAATACGCAGTATTTT
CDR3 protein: CAWSEQRGANTQYF

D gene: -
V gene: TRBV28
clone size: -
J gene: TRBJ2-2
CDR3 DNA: TGTGCCAGCAGTCAAGTCGGCCTGAACACCGGGGAGCTGTTTTTT
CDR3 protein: CASSQVGLNTGELFF

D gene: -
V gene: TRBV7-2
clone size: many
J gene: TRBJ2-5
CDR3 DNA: TGTGCCAGCAGCCTATGGGCGGAACAAGAGACCCAGTACTTC
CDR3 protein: CASSLWAEQETQYF